The 21 T cell receptor delta chains below come from one sample, sequenced in a study of Vδ1+ human thymocytes. RNA was extracted from the cells and then reverse transcribed. The CDR3 regions were amplified by multiplex PCR from V-gene primers to a constant-region primer. TCRdb re-called the multiplex PCR reads using CATT. There are about 75,000 delta-chain clones in the sample; around 32% occur only once, and approximately 0.3% lies in the top ten. Points from the study as a whole: In the thymus, TRG and TRD repertoires looked highly polyclonal with Gaussian CDR3 lengths.

Antigens for these TCRs are unknown. The sequencing sample was made of Vdelta1+ gamma-delta thymocytes from the thymus. Sample subset: FACS-sorted CD3+ TCRalphabeta- TCRVdelta1+ TCRVdelta2- thymocytes. These receptors all come from a boy younger than two who had congenital heart surgery.

V gene TRDV1 combines with J gene TRDJ1; TRDD3 matches at 8 bases. This CDR3 is 22 amino acids long. The J segment lost 7 bases and the V segment lost 2 bases, leaving 30 bases of the junction unmatched. From germline, CDR1 is TSWWSYY and CDR2 QGS. This CDR3 is CALGEWSIFLTGLGASHGKLIF. The CDR3, as DNA: TGTGCTCTTGGGGAATGGTCTATTTTCCTTACCGGACTGGGGGCCTCCCACGGTAAACTCATCTTT.

The chain uses TRDV1 and TRDJ1, with TRDD3 matching 10 bases. Trimming removed 4 bases from V and 0 bases from J; junction bases left unmatched: 23. From germline, CDR1 is TSWWSYY and CDR2 QGS. The CDR3 runs 22 residues. The CDR3 sequence is CALGVRTGGLGRFEVYTDKLIF. CDR3 in DNA: TGTGCTCTTGGGGTCCGTACTGGGGGATTGGGTCGTTTCGAGGTGTACACCGATAAACTCATCTTT.

V gene TRDV1 combines with J gene TRDJ1; D is unresolved. The germline V gene has CDR1 TSWWSYY and CDR2 QGS. CDR3 size: 12 residues. Deletions cut 3 bases from V and 4 bases from J, with 6 bases between. CDR3: CALGEYGDKLIF. For the CDR3, the DNA is TGTGCTCTTGGGGAGTATGGCGATAAACTCATCTTT.

This clone was detected a few times. The rearrangement uses TRDV1 and TRDJ1; 8 bases map to TRDD2. V shed 5 bases and J 0 bases; nucleotides not matched to a gene: 14. Looked up from germline, CDR1 is TSWWSYY and CDR2 is QGS. This CDR3 contains 18 residues. Here the CDR3 DNA reads TGTGCTCTTGGGACTTCCTACGTGGGGGCGATGTACACCGATAAACTCATCTTT. Protein: CALGTSYVGAMYTDKLIF.

This chain links TRDV1 with TRDJ1; 11 bases line up with TRDD3. Germline CDR1 TSWWSYY, CDR2 QGS. Trimming at V came to 4 bases and at J to 10 bases, leaving 29 bases not matched to a gene. The CDR3 consists of 21 residues. CDR3 protein: CALGVLFLPSLGDTRKGILIF. CDR3 bases: TGTGCTCTTGGGGTACTATTCCTCCCCTCCTTGGGGGATACGCGTAAGGGCATACTCATCTTT.

V usage is TRDV1 and J usage is TRDJ1, with D perhaps assigned TRDD2 or TRDD3 (6 bases each). Between the trimmed V and J ends, which lost 4 bases and 2 bases, there was a span of 26 bases. The CDR3 spans 19 residues. Germline V gene lookup returns CDR1 TSWWSYY and CDR2 QGS. In DNA form, the CDR3 reads TGTGCTCTTGGGGGGAGAAGGGGCTCCTACAGTCTGGGGACCGATAAACTCATCTTT. It translates to CALGGRRGSYSLGTDKLIF.

The chain links TRDV1 to TRDJ1, with D possibly being TRDD2 (6 bases). Germline V CDR1 and CDR2: TSWWSYY, QGS. This CDR3 contains 19 residues. The germline V and J ends were trimmed by 5 bases and 0 bases, with 25 bases remaining between them. CDR3 sequence (DNA): TGTGCTCTTGGGTCACCCTTCCCCCCCATTGGTATTTACACCGATAAACTCATCTTT. This codes for CALGSPFPPIGIYTDKLIF.

The gene calls are TRDV1 and TRDJ1, with 8 bases fitting TRDD3. The CDR3 has 19 amino acids. Germline V CDR1 and CDR2: TSWWSYY, QGS. V gave up 3 bases and J gave up 3 bases; unmatched junction bases: 18. The CDR3 region is CALGETKSYSGDIADKLIF. The CDR3 region has the DNA TGTGCTCTTGGGGAGACTAAATCCTACTCGGGGGATATAGCCGATAAACTCATCTTT.

V gene TRDV1 combines with J gene TRDJ1; TRDD3 matches at 12 bases. The CDR3 covers 19 residues. Germline assignment: CDR1 TSWWSYY and CDR2 QGS. The V gene end was trimmed by 3 bases and the J gene end by 7 bases; junction bases not matched to a gene: 18. The CDR3 protein is CALGDFEIRGWGIRGKLIF. CDR3 nucleotide sequence: TGTGCTCTTGGGGACTTCGAAATTCGAGGCTGGGGGATACGCGGTAAACTCATCTTT.

The gene calls are TRDV1 and TRDJ1; TRDD3 matches at 7 bases. From germline, CDR1 is TSWWSYY and CDR2 QGS. Trimming cost V 2 bases and J 0 bases; bases outside gene matches: 27. This CDR3 comprises 23 residues. The CDR3 region is CALGEIVPGVLGHNPGYTDKLIF. The CDR3 DNA sequence: TGTGCTCTTGGGGAAATCGTCCCTGGAGTACTGGGGCATAACCCCGGGTACACCGATAAACTCATCTTT.

This chain joins TRDV1 and TRDJ1; the D gene is possibly TRDD3 (7 bases). Trimming left V 5 bases short and J 2 bases short, with 54 bases between. CDR3 length: 28 amino acids. Germline CDR1 reads TSWWSYY; CDR2 reads QGS. CDR3 protein: CALGKPPTSGYRGLRAPLHCPFTDKLIF. The DNA for the CDR3 is TGTGCTCTTGGGAAACCTCCTACGTCGGGATACCGTGGCCTAAGGGCCCCTTTACACTGCCCCTTTACCGATAAACTCATCTTT.

Comment on this clone: At one end, the junction sequence differs from germline, possibly due to a read error. V and J are TRDV1 and TRDJ1, with unresolved D. CDR1 and CDR2 (germline): TSWWSYY, QGS. This CDR3 region has 16 residues. CDR3 sequence reads: CALGERGPGYTDKRIF. The CDR3 DNA sequence: TGTGCTCTTGGGGAACGTGGGCCGGGGTACACCGATAAACGCATCTTT.

In this sample, this clone turned up a few times. One end of the junction fails to match germline, which may point to a read error. Other DNA sequences within the sample encode an identical CDR3. The rearrangement links TRDV1 to TRDJ1, with 12 positions matching TRDD3. Germline CDR1 TSWWSYY, CDR2 QGS. The CDR3 sequence is 22 residues long. CDR3 DNA sequence: TGTGCTCTTGGGGGACCGCGAGGAACATACTGGGGGATACCCTCCTACACCGATAAACTCATCTTC. This codes for CALGGPRGTYWGIPSYTDKLIF.

This clone was seen more than once but under ten times. V and J are TRDV1 and TRDJ1; the D gene is possibly TRDD2 (5 bases). CDR3 size: 17 residues. Trimming shortened V by 1 base and J by 0 bases, and 15 bases separated the two germline ends. CDR1 is TSWWSYY and CDR2 is QGS in the germline V gene. CDR3 nucleotides: TGTGCTCTTGGGGAACCAGATTTCCTCCCCTACACCGATAAACTCATCTTT. Protein product: CALGEPDFLPYTDKLIF.

This clone was recorded a few times. This rearrangement joins TRDV1 to TRDJ1; 13 bases are shared with TRDD3. V lost 2 bases, J lost 2 bases, and 35 bases stayed unmatched. CDR1 and CDR2 from the germline V gene are TSWWSYY and QGS. The CDR3 consists of 27 residues. In DNA form, the CDR3 reads TGTGCTCTTGGGGAAGTTCACGTGGCCTTCCTCCATTTAAACGCTAGTACTGGGGGATACGGTACCGATAAACTCATCTTT. Its translation: CALGEVHVAFLHLNASTGGYGTDKLIF.

The chain couples TRDV1 to TRDJ1, with 11 bases that match TRDD3. J was trimmed by 3 bases and V by 3 bases; bases with no gene match: 9. CDR1 and CDR2 (germline): TSWWSYY, QGS. The CDR3 has 17 amino acids. For the CDR3, the DNA is TGTGCTCTTGGGGACCCGTGCTGGGGGATACTCCCCGATAAACTCATCTTT. Amino acid sequence: CALGDPCWGILPDKLIF.

V usage is TRDV1 and J usage is TRDJ1, with 8 bases that match TRDD3. The V gene's germline CDR1 is TSWWSYY and CDR2 QGS. This CDR3 spans 18 amino acids. J gave up 0 bases and V 4 bases, and 13 bases lay outside the gene matches. Written as DNA, the CDR3 is TGTGCTCTTGGGGTCCTAAATTCGGGGGATAAGGACACCGATAAACTCATCTTT. Amino acids: CALGVLNSGDKDTDKLIF.

The chain joins TRDV1 to TRDJ1; 11 positions agree with TRDD3. CDR3 length equals 23 residues. The V gene end was trimmed by 1 base and the J gene end by 0 bases; junction bases not matched to a gene: 22. Germline CDR1 reads TSWWSYY; CDR2 reads QGS. DNA of the CDR3: TGTGCTCTTGGGGAACACCCCACCGGAAAAAACTGGGGGATAGCTTGGTACACCGATAAACTCATCTTT. Its protein product is CALGEHPTGKNWGIAWYTDKLIF.

The chain links TRDV1 to TRDJ1; D may be TRDD3 (6 bases). Germline V lookup: CDR1 TSWWSYY, CDR2 QGS. V lost 1 base to trimming and J lost 6 bases, with 27 bases between them. The length of the CDR3 is 19 residues. CDR3 in amino acids: CALGEPRARYWAPLHKLIF. The CDR3 DNA reads as TGTGCTCTTGGGGAACCGAGGGCTCGGTACTGGGCGCCACTCCATAAACTCATCTTT.

This clone was seen only a few times. The chain joins TRDV1 to TRDJ1; 11 bases are a match to TRDD3. The ends lost 0 bases at V and 1 base at J; junction bases unmatched: 16. The CDR3 runs 21 residues. Per the germline V gene, CDR1 is TSWWSYY and CDR2 is QGS. For the CDR3, the DNA is TGTGCTCTTGGGGAACTAGGATGGCTGGGGGATACCCCCAAGGGCACCGATAAACTCATCTTT. This sequence encodes CALGELGWLGDTPKGTDKLIF.

This rearrangement joins TRDV1 to TRDJ1; 7 nucleotides agree with TRDD3. Germline CDR1 and CDR2: TSWWSYY and QGS. This CDR3 spans 20 amino acids. With V trimmed by 1 base and J by 7 bases, 24 bases remained unmatched. The CDR3 DNA reads as TGTGCTCTTGGGGAACACTTGGAGTCCGGGGGATTACGCCCTCGGGGTAAACTCATCTTT. It codes for CALGEHLESGGLRPRGKLIF.